Below, 10 T cell receptor beta chains from the same sample are listed, as sequenced in a study of blood T cell repertoires in COVID-19. Sequencing was performed with immunoSEQ multiplex PCR; in TCRdb, only in-frame clones are kept and a portion is missing. The profile shows hundreds of thousands of clones, about 88% of them singletons. The material sequenced was peripheral blood. The receptors here all came from a woman in her 70s with COVID-19, enrolled during active disease.

This clone came up a few times. Written as DNA, the CDR3 is TGTGCCAGCAGTCGTACCGACAGCTCCTACGAGCAGTACTTC. As protein: CASSRTDSSYEQYF. The V gene is TRBV6-6, the J gene TRBJ2-7; weak D call: TRBD1 (5 bases). The CDR3 has 14 amino acids. Deletions cut 5 bases from V and 0 bases from J, with 11 bases between. In germline, CDR1 is MNHNY, CDR2 SVGAGI (reference sequence).

This clone was found once. CDR3 sequence (DNA): TGTGCCAGCAGTCTTATGGGGACAGATGGAAACACCATATATTTT. Its protein is CASSLMGTDGNTIYF. The chain recombines TRBV28 with TRBJ1-3, with 7 bases matching TRBD1. CDR1 MDHEN and CDR2 SYDVKM come from the germline V gene. The CDR3 totals 15 residues. Germline trimming cut 5 bases from V and 3 bases from J; bases unmatched to any gene: 7.

The chain uses TRBV24-1 and TRBJ2-2; 8 bases are a match to TRBD2. There are 14 residues in the CDR3. J gave up 1 base and V 8 bases, and 2 bases lay outside the gene matches. CDR1 and CDR2 (germline): KGHDR, SFDVKD. Written as DNA, the CDR3 is TGTGCCACCATGGGGACTAGGAACACCGGGGAGCTGTTTTTT. Translated: CATMGTRNTGELFF.

The chain combines TRBV11-2 with TRBJ1-2, with D possibly matching TRBD1 (6 bases). Trimming took off 3 bases at V and 8 bases at J, with 19 bases between the two ends. CDR1 SGHAT and CDR2 FQNNGV come from the germline V gene. The CDR3 contains 15 residues. The CDR3 protein is CASSLTGAHSGGYTF. CDR3 in DNA: TGTGCCAGCAGCTTGACAGGCGCTCATTCAGGGGGCTACACCTTC. The variable domain in full, completed from reference TRBV11-2 and TRBJ1-2, reads EAGVAQSPRYKIIEKRQSVAFWCNPISGHATLYWYQQILGQGPKLLIQFQNNGVVDDSQLPKDRFSAERLKGVDSTLKIQPAKLEDSAVYLCASSLTGAHSGGYTFGSGTRLTVV.

The J gene is TRBJ2-7, the V gene TRBV5-6; D possibly corresponds to TRBD1 (6 bases). Per the germline V gene, CDR1 is SGHDT and CDR2 is YYEEEE. CDR3 length: 14 amino acids. Trimming removed 1 base from V and 5 bases from J, with 13 bases in between. The CDR3 bases are TGTGCCAGCAGCTTGCTACCAGGGGTCCACGAGCAGTACTTC. It translates to CASSLLPGVHEQYF.

This clone was counted a single time. This sequence joins TRBV18 and TRBJ1-6; 9 bases are a match to TRBD1. Germline CDR1 reads KGHSH; CDR2 reads LQKENI. This CDR3 region has 14 residues. V trimming: 4 bases; J trimming: 10 bases; junction bases outside the gene matches: 5. The CDR3 nucleotides are TGTGCCAGCTCACAGGGACAGGGAAACTCACCCCTCCACTTT. Protein: CASSQGQGNSPLHF.

The chain carries TRBV27 and TRBJ1-1; no reliable D call. From germline, CDR1 is MNHEY and CDR2 SMNVEV (reference sequence). Between the trimmed V and J ends, which lost 0 bases and 1 base, there was a span of 15 bases. The CDR3 is made up of 17 amino acids. This CDR3 is CASSLSIQTLKNTEAFF. The CDR3 DNA is TGTGCCAGCAGTTTATCGATCCAGACACTGAAGAACACTGAAGCTTTCTTT.

CDR3 sequence reads: CASSFGTQETQYF. The CDR3 DNA is TGTGCCAGCAGCTTCGGGACACAAGAGACCCAGTACTTC. The gene calls are TRBV5-6 and TRBJ2-5; the D gene is possibly TRBD1 (6 bases). Trimming took 2 bases from V and 2 from J, leaving 7 bases between them. This CDR3 has 13 amino acids. Germline values: CDR1 SGHDT, CDR2 YYEEEE.

This chain links TRBV2 with TRBJ2-3; 8 nucleotides line up with TRBD2. Germline CDR1 SNHLY, CDR2 FYNNEI. The CDR3 is 14 amino acids. The junction had 3 bases not matched to a gene; V was cut back by 6 bases and J by 1 base. The CDR3, as DNA: TGTGCCAGCAGCGAGACTAGCGGCACAGATACGCAGTATTTT. This codes for CASSETSGTDTQYF.

This clone came up once. The chain has TRBV3-1 (or the pseudogene TRBV3-2) and TRBJ2-1; D remains ambiguous. Looked up from germline, CDR1 is LGHDT and CDR2 is YNNKEL (reference sequence). This CDR3 is 14 amino acids long. V lost 0 bases to trimming and J lost 12 bases, with 15 bases between them. The CDR3 loop reads CASSQDIKYHRQFF. The CDR3 region has the DNA TGTGCCAGCAGCCAAGATATAAAGTACCATAGGCAGTTCTTC.